Detailed here is one T cell receptor (beta chain). The antigen is unknown. Its ends do not fully match the called genes, so a read error is possible. The data were obtained in a study of shared clonotypes between healthy human individuals. Whole-study findings and limits: Relative to memory subsets, naive subsets generally showed larger estimated richness. Though the depth was large, rarefaction showed that sorted-subset sequencing was incomplete.

It was across several immunoSEQ plates that each subset's genomic DNA was evenly split. Measured with immunoSEQ multiplex PCR; TCRdb has only the in-frame clones, and not every one. The table records about 590,000 clones, around 95% of them present only once. CDR1 is SNHLY and CDR2 is FYNNEI in the germline V gene. This CDR3 region has 12 residues. Naive CD8 cells lacked CD45RO and underwent positive selection for CCR7, leaving out terminally differentiated effector memory CD45RA+ cells. The sequencing input was naive CD8+ T cells sorted from blood. This rearrangement joins TRBV2 to TRBJ2-1; D not resolved. This sequence was found in a woman in her twenties or thirties in good health. The CDR3 spells CASSEGMDEQFF. The CDR3, as DNA: TGTGCCAGCAGCGAAGGAATGGATGAGCAGTTCTTC.